This TCR beta chain was captured by sequencing in a study of blood T cell repertoires in COVID-19. At the level of the study: The United States, Italy and Spain supplied acute and convalescent COVID-19 samples.

There are 15 residues in the CDR3. The V segment lost 4 bases and the J segment 4 bases; nucleotides outside the gene matches: 9. Germline-derived CDR1 and CDR2 are GTSNPN and SVGIG (reference sequence). Those who participated ranged in age from about 18 to 89 years and resided in roughly 26 US areas. Cohorts were determined from participant-reported clinical history. Profiled with immunoSEQ multiplex PCR; TCRdb holds only in-frame clones, not every one. The table shows 150,000 or so clones, with roughly 84% occurring only once. Sequenced material: PBMCs or T cells enriched from blood (not recorded which). The chain is built from TRBV30 and TRBJ1-2, with 10 bases matching TRBD1. The sequence was obtained from a human donor with acute COVID-19. The donor label of this sample is uncertain. Here the CDR3 DNA reads TGTGCCTGGACCCCGGGACAGGGGAGCGGCTATGGCTACACCTTC. It translates to CAWTPGQGSGYGYTF.